This T cell receptor (beta chain) was identified in a study of blood T cells in healthy people across ages (dated by TCRdb to between 2015 and 2017). Background for the entire study: In model experiments, template switching captured roughly one uniquely barcoded TCR beta cDNA molecule for every two T cells. Using deep sequencing normalized with unique cDNA molecular identifiers, the study measured how TCR beta repertoire diversity changes with age. Donors were grouped into four age groups: young (average approximately 15 years), middle-aged (39), aged (roughly 67) and long-lived (approximately 78). Two additional independent replicas of 1 million unique cDNA reads from the same blood draw were analyzed for two donors (one aged 18 to 30 and one aged 80 or older). The study at large found these results: Total diversity estimates from one million sequenced T cells were considered lower bounds and underestimates. Observed TCR beta diversity per million T cells fell roughly linearly with age, and a significant reduction was already apparent by age around 40. Because donor CMV infection status was unknown, age-related changes in expanded clonotypes were potentially confounded. The percentage of naive T cells measured by flow cytometry correlated strongly with observed TCR beta diversity. Bulk unsorted PBMC profiling prevented conclusive comparison of naive and antigen-experienced compartments. Compared with the aged group, the long-lived group had more naive CD4+ T cells, fewer expanded clones and increased TCR diversity, suggesting age selection.

From the germline V gene, CDR1 is MNHEY and CDR2 is SVGAGI. The junction carries 6 bases between V and J, which are trimmed by 6 bases and 4 bases respectively. CDR3 length: 11 amino acids, cysteine to phenylalanine. Just CDR3 DNA is preserved here, 33 bases in frame from base 1. Libraries were prepared through 5' RACE. Reads for this sample came from an Illumina HiSeq 2500. A second PCR of roughly 7 to 11 cycles was performed with a sample-barcoded 5' primer and a J-beta primer mix. Each TCR beta cDNA molecule received a unique molecular identifier from a template-switch 5' adaptor carrying 12 random nucleotides. Each sample yielded at least 3 million CDR3-containing paired-end reads. First-strand cDNA was synthesized from all RNA with the Mint cDNA synthesis kit, primed by a TRBC-specific oligonucleotide. All cDNA was treated with uracil-DNA glycosylase and then went through a first 18-cycle PCR with the universal primers M1SS and BC2_uni_R. The published analysis was carried out like this. Each sample was normalized by randomly selecting 1 million high-quality reads, each carrying a distinct molecular identifier. Instead of being binned into consensus sequences, reads with shared molecular identifiers were discarded. MiTCR, run with a Q25 quality threshold and the strictest error-elimination algorithm, handled CDR3 identification, clonotype clustering and error correction. A nonparametric unseen species model with Euler transformation was used to estimate a lower bound on total TCR beta diversity. Through fastp at Q25 and MiXCR, TCRdb rebuilt clones from the public reads, retaining in-frame beta chains. Each record represents a unique CDR3 protein, reported with the most common genes and DNA among its rows. The authors' filters were not applied to this entry. This sample holds about 510,000 distinct CDR3 sequences; around 27% were observed only once. The top ten hold over 3.5% of the sample.

Donors were approximately 42 systemically healthy Caucasian individuals from Russia aged roughly 6 to 90 years. Each donor gave roughly 9 milliliters of peripheral blood, drawn into EDTA-treated Vacutainer tubes. PBMCs were isolated by Ficoll-Paque density-gradient centrifugation, with at least 6 million obtained per sample. Trizol reagent was used to extract total RNA from PBMCs, with at least 6 micrograms per sample. For every donor, flow cytometry on a PBMC aliquot measured the percentage of naive CD45RAhigh/CD27high T cells. Notes on this clonotype: Its antigen is still unknown. No much larger clone is present one base from it, and per-base qualities are unavailable.

In addition, the sample was reused for a study of T cells of mothers and their children. From the second report: Nine systemically healthy Caucasian individuals served as donors, namely three mothers together with their six children. cDNA synthesis used all of the extracted RNA, with around 1.6 ug of RNA in each 15 ul reaction. In the second PCR, the M1S primer added sample barcodes and 2-4 random nucleotides. Over 8.5 million TCR beta CDR3 reads came from each mother, compared with around 3 million reads from each child. In both related and unrelated pairs, thymic selection shapes the output of TCR recombination in a similar way, with inherited differences having only a minor effect. Normalized repertoire overlap was always slightly but never significantly higher in related than unrelated mother-child pairs. No persistent microchimeric T cell clones were found, with a detection sensitivity of approximately 100 clones per million clonotypes. The study used deep NGS to compare TCR beta repertoires of mothers and children, seeking features distinguishing related mother-child pairs from unrelated individuals. The mean age was around 40 +/- 4 years for the mothers and around 10 +/- 4 years for the children. After adapter ligation with NEBNext reagents, the libraries were sequenced on Illumina HiSeq 2000 with 100+100 nt paired-end reads. To avoid cross-contamination, the mother libraries and the child libraries were prepared a month apart and sequenced in separate runs. Between about 500,000 and 2,100,000 distinct TCR beta clonotypes were identified per donor. Naive TCR beta clonotypes were estimated from low-frequency clonotypes matched to each donor's FACS-determined naive share, without sorting.

Rearrangement joined TRBV6-5 to TRBJ1-2; no D segment can be confidently identified. This TCR was sampled from a boy aged 2-15 years in good health. The material sequenced was blood. DNA sequence: TGTGCCAGCAGGGGAATCTATGGCTACACCTTC. Its translation is CASRGIYGYTF.